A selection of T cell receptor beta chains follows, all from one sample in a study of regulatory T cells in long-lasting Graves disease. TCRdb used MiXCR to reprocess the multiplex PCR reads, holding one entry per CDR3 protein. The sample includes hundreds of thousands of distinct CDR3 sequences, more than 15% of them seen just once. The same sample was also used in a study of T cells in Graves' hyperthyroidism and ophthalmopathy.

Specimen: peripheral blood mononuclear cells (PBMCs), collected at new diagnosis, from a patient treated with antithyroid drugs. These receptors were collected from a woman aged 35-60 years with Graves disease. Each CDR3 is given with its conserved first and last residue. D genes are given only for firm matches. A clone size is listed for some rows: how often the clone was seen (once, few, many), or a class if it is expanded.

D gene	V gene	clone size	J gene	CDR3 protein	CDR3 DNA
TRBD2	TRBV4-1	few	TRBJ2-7	CASSQGASGGAEEQYF	TGCGCCAGCAGCCAAGGGGCTAGCGGGGGGGCGGAAGAGCAGTACTTC
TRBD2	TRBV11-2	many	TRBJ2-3	CASSLGLLAGGVTDTQYF	TGTGCCAGCAGCTTAGGTCTTTTAGCGGGGGGAGTCACAGATACGCAGTATTTT
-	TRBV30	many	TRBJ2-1	CAWRKRRVVDEQFF	TGTGCCTGGAGGAAAAGGAGGGTGGTGGATGAGCAGTTCTTC
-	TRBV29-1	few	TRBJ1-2	CSVEDRARDYGYTF	TGCAGCGTTGAAGATCGTGCCAGGGACTATGGCTACACCTTC
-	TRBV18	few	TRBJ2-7	CASSPQNYEQYF	TGTGCCAGCTCACCCCAGAACTACGAGCAGTACTTC
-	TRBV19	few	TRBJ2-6	CASRQGGNGANVLTF	TGTGCCAGTCGCCAGGGGGGGAACGGGGCCAACGTCCTGACTTTC
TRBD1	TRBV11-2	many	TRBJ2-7	CASSPGRGSEEQYF	TGTGCCAGCAGCCCCGGCAGGGGGTCTGAGGAGCAGTACTTC
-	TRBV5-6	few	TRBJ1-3	CAGSLRQVSSGNTIYF	TGTGCCGGCAGCCTACGACAGGTTAGCTCTGGAAACACCATATATTTT
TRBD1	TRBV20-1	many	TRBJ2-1	CSASRPTGGTGGSDEQFF	TGCAGTGCTAGTCGCCCCACCGGGGGGACAGGGGGCTCGGATGAGCAGTTCTTC
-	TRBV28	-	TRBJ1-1	CASSPQGGRRGWGTEAFF	TGTGCCAGCAGTCCGCAGGGAGGCAGGAGGGGATGGGGCACTGAAGCTTTCTTT
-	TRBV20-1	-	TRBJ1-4	CSAVRRDSILSEKLFF	TGCAGTGCTGTAAGACGAGATAGTATTTTGAGTGAAAAACTGTTTTTT
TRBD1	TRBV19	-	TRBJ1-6	CASHVGTGGNSPLHF	TGTGCCAGCCACGTAGGGACAGGGGGCAATTCACCCCTCCACTTT
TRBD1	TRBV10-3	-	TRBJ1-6	CAIRQGAEVSSPLHF	TGTGCCATCAGGCAGGGGGCCGAAGTGAGTTCACCCCTCCACTTT
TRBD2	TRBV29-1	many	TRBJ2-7	CSASRTSPPYEQYF	TGCAGCGCCTCCCGGACTAGTCCTCCCTACGAGCAGTACTTC
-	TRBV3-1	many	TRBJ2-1	CASSPGENVQFF	TGTGCCAGCAGCCCCGGGGAGAACGTGCAGTTCTTC
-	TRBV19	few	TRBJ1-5	CASRQGGISQPQHF	TGTGCCAGTAGACAGGGAGGGATCTCACAGCCCCAGCATTTT
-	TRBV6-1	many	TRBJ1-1	CASTQQGSTVAEAFF	TGTGCCAGCACCCAACAGGGATCCACGGTCGCTGAAGCTTTCTTT
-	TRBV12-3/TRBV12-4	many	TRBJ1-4	CASSPPYGGEANEKLFF	TGTGCCAGCAGCCCACCCTACGGGGGCGAGGCTAATGAAAAACTGTTTTTT
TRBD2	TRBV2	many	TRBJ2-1	CASSTLGGAGNEQFF	TGTGCCAGCAGTACACTCGGGGGGGCCGGGAATGAGCAGTTCTTC
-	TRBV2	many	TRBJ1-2	CASSEGGPNYGYTF	TGTGCCAGCAGTGAGGGCGGACCTAACTATGGCTACACCTTC
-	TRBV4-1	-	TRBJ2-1	CASSQGGQSNEQFF	TGTGCCAGCAGCCAAGGAGGCCAGAGCAATGAGCAGTTCTTC
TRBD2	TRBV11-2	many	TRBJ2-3	CASSLGGGAPDTQYF	TGTGCCAGCAGCTTAGGCGGGGGGGCCCCAGATACGCAGTATTTT
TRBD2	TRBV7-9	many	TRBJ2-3	CASSFPTSGGSTDTQYF	TGTGCCAGCAGCTTTCCGACTAGCGGGGGTAGCACAGATACGCAGTATTTT
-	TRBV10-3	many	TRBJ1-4	CAISESRAGQSEKLFF	TGTGCCATCAGTGAGTCGAGGGCCGGGCAGTCTGAAAAACTGTTTTTT
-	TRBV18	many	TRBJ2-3	CASSDGASTDTQYF	TGTGCCAGCTCAGACGGGGCCTCCACAGATACGCAGTATTTT
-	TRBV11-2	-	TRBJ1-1	CASSLGQPGSTEAFF	TGTGCCAGCAGCTTAGGACAGCCGGGGAGCACTGAAGCTTTCTTT
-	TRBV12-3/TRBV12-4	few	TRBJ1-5	CASTQRGGQPQHF	TGTGCCAGCACCCAGAGGGGGGGACAGCCCCAGCATTTT
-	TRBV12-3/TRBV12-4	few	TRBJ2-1	CASNPPTGRVPKEQFF	TGTGCCAGCAACCCCCCAACAGGGAGAGTCCCGAAAGAGCAGTTCTTC
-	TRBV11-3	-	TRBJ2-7	CASSLWISYEQYF	TGTGCCAGCAGCTTATGGATTTCCTACGAGCAGTACTTC
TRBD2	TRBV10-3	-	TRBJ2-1	CAISVESGGPRGNEQFF	TGTGCCATCAGCGTCGAAAGCGGGGGCCCTCGGGGCAATGAGCAGTTCTTC
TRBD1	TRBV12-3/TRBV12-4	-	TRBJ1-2	CASSSSTQGEAGYTF	TGTGCCAGCAGTTCATCAACTCAGGGGGAGGCTGGCTACACCTTC